This T cell receptor beta chain originates from a study of PD-1 blockade in mismatch repair-deficient tumors. Study-level background: Patients had eleven to twelve mismatch repair-deficient cancer types, all previously treated and progressing.

The CDR3 is 11 residues long. Germline values: CDR1 DFQATT, CDR2 SNEGSKA (reference sequence). Worth noting for this clone: An end of the junction does not agree with germline; a read error may underlie this.

Profiled with immunoSEQ multiplex PCR; TCRdb holds only in-frame clones, not every one. Of approximately 51,000 clones in the sample, over 70% were seen once. Sequenced material: peripheral blood, taken 20 weeks after starting pembrolizumab. This TCR derives from an adult with mismatch repair-deficient cancer. This chain joins TRBV20-1 and TRBJ2-3; D uncertain. The CDR3 region has the DNA TGCAGTGCTCAAAGCATAGATACGCAGTATTTT. This encodes CSAQSIDTQYF.